These 17 T cell receptor beta chains originate from one sample sequenced in a study of identical twins. From the 5' RACE reads, TCRdb called clonotypes with MiXCR, one entry per CDR3 protein. The data contain over 250,000 distinct CDR3 sequences, less than 9.5% of them singletons. These sequences were also reported in another study, on yellow fever vaccine responses in identical twins.

The sequenced material came from CD8+ T cells sorted from blood. Every receptor here comes from a young woman in good health.

V usage is TRBV7-6 and J usage is TRBJ1-5, with D maybe TRBD1 (6 bases). V was trimmed by 5 bases and J by 6 bases, leaving 14 bases between them. CDR3 length: 14 residues. Looked up from germline, CDR1 is SGHVS and CDR2 is FNYEAQ. In DNA, the CDR3 is TGTGCCAGCAGCGCATACAGGGAATCTCAGCCCCAGCATTTT. Its protein is CASSAYRESQPQHF.

The rearrangement links TRBV28 to TRBJ1-4, with 9 positions matching TRBD1. This CDR3 is 16 amino acids long. In germline, CDR1 is MDHEN, CDR2 SYDVKM. After removal of 2 bases from V and 8 bases from J, the junction contained 9 bases not matched to a gene. In DNA form, the CDR3 reads TGTGCCAGCAGTTTACGGCCGGGACAGGGAAGGGAAAAACTGTTTTTT. Translated, it gives CASSLRPGQGREKLFF.

This clonotype was detected only a few times. The chain couples TRBV29-1 to TRBJ2-7; D is tentatively TRBD1 or TRBD2 (5 bases each). The CDR3 is made up of 14 amino acids. Trimming took 0 bases from V and 1 from J, leaving 10 bases between them. Germline V gives CDR1 SQVTM, CDR2 ANQGSEA. Written as DNA, the CDR3 is TGCAGCGTTGAAGAGTGGGGGAGATCCTACGAGCAGTACTTC. Translation gives CSVEEWGRSYEQYF.

In its sample, this clonotype was seen many times. The rearrangement uses TRBV29-1 and TRBJ2-4; D is perhaps TRBD2 (6 bases). CDR1 is SQVTM, CDR2 ANQGSEA, per germline. The CDR3 totals 13 residues. V was clipped by 1 base and J by 6 bases, with 10 bases between them. CDR3 sequence (DNA): TGCAGCGTTGAAGGGGGGGTATTAAACATTCAGTACTTC. It yields the protein CSVEGGVLNIQYF.

The sample holds many counts of this clonotype. The chain links TRBV10-3 to TRBJ1-4; a weak D match, TRBD1 (6 bases). There are 14 residues in the CDR3. Germline V gene data show CDR1 as ENHRY and CDR2 as SYGVKD. Trimming removed 2 bases at V and 12 bases at J, with 16 bases between. The CDR3 DNA follows: TGTGCCATCAGTGAGACGGACAGTGGTGATCAACTGTTTTTT. This codes for CAISETDSGDQLFF.

This clonotype was seen many times. The chain links TRBV7-9 to TRBJ2-2; 7 nucleotides agree with TRBD2. J was trimmed by 3 bases and V by 5 bases; bases with no gene match: 9. Germline loops: CDR1 SEHNR, CDR2 FQNEAQ (reference sequence). CDR3 length: 16 residues. The CDR3 sequence: CASSAMSGVYTGELFF. CDR3 nucleotide sequence: TGTGCCAGCAGCGCTATGAGCGGGGTGTACACCGGGGAGCTGTTTTTT. The full variable domain, completed using reference TRBV7-9 and TRBJ2-2, is DTGVSQNPRHKITKRGQNVTFRCDPISEHNRLYWYRQTLGQGPEFLTYFQNEAQLEKSRLLSDRFSAERPKGSFSTLEIQRTEQGDSAMYLCASSAMSGVYTGELFFGEGSRLTVL.

Only a few counts were recorded for this clonotype. This chain links TRBV29-1 with TRBJ2-1; 9 bases map to TRBD1. Germline V CDR1 and CDR2: SQVTM, ANQGSEA. Trimming removed 7 bases from V and 5 bases from J; junction bases left unmatched: 3. This CDR3 has 12 residues. Here the CDR3 DNA reads TGCAGCGCCCGGACAGGGGACAATGAGCAGTTCTTC. This encodes CSARTGDNEQFF.

This clonotype was picked up many times. CDR3 sequence reads: CASSLFLDRPSYEQYF. The CDR3, as DNA: TGTGCCAGCAGTTTGTTCTTGGACCGGCCCTCCTACGAGCAGTACTTC. J is TRBJ2-7 and V is TRBV28; no firm D call. Trimming left V 3 bases short and J 0 bases short, with 15 bases between. The CDR3 loop spans 16 amino acids. Germline lookup yields CDR1 MDHEN and CDR2 SYDVKM. Using reference TRBV28 and TRBJ2-7 for the parts outside the CDR3, the full variable domain is DVKVTQSSRYLVKRTGEKVFLECVQDMDHENMFWYRQDPGLGLRLIYFSYDVKMKEKGDIPEGYSVSREKKERFSLILESASTNQTSMYLCASSLFLDRPSYEQYFGPGTRLTVT.

In this sample, this clonotype turned up a few times. This sequence joins TRBV9 and TRBJ1-2; D call uncertain. Germline assignment: CDR1 SGDLS and CDR2 YYNGEE. Trimming removed 3 bases at V and 5 bases at J, with 8 bases between. CDR3 length: 12 amino acids. CDR3 bases: TGTGCCAGCAGCGGGGCACCATATGGCTACACCTTC. Encoded protein: CASSGAPYGYTF.

Ten or more counts support this clonotype. The genes are TRBV6-4 and TRBJ2-2; TRBD1 is a possible D gene (6 bases). CDR1 MRHNA and CDR2 SNTAGT come from the germline V gene. The CDR3 is 17 residues long. V lost 6 bases and J lost 1, with 18 bases in between. The CDR3 is CASSVTGSLENTGELFF. As DNA, the CDR3 is TGTGCCAGCAGCGTAACAGGGAGTTTAGAGAACACCGGGGAGCTGTTTTTT.

The genes are TRBV4-3 and TRBJ1-2; D is unresolved. Per the germline V gene, CDR1 is LGHNA and CDR2 is YSLEER. The CDR3 loop spans 14 amino acids. The germline V and J ends were trimmed by 0 bases and 4 bases, with 9 bases remaining between them. CDR3 residues: CASSQDRDFYGYTF. The CDR3 DNA sequence: TGCGCCAGCAGCCAAGACAGAGATTTCTATGGCTACACCTTC.

There are many counts of this clonotype. This chain connects TRBV5-1 to TRBJ2-5; D not certain. The CDR3 has 11 amino acids. CDR1 and CDR2 from the germline V gene are SGHRS and YFSETQ. Between the trimmed V and J ends, which lost 5 bases and 2 bases, there was a span of 4 bases. For the CDR3, the DNA is TGCGCCAGCAGGAGGCAAGAGACCCAGTACTTC. It is translated as CASRRQETQYF.

The chain links TRBV7-4 to TRBJ2-7; 13 nucleotides line up with TRBD2. Germline lookup yields CDR1 SGHVT and CDR2 SQSDAQ. Germline trimming cut 2 bases from V and 0 bases from J; bases unmatched to any gene: 4. The CDR3 has 17 amino acids. The CDR3 DNA reads as TGTGCCAGCAGCTTAAACCGACTAGCGGGGGGCTCCTACGAGCAGTACTTC. It specifies CASSLNRLAGGSYEQYF.

This clonotype occurred a few times. V gene TRBV6-1 combines with J gene TRBJ1-2; the match to TRBD1 covers 10 bases. Trimming removed 7 bases from V and 4 bases from J; junction bases left unmatched: 21. CDR3 length: 19 amino acids. Per germline, CDR1 MNHNS and CDR2 SASEGT. CDR3 region: CASTDASWDRGSLAYGYTF. In nucleotides, the CDR3 is TGTGCCAGCACCGACGCTAGTTGGGACAGGGGATCCCTAGCCTATGGCTACACCTTC.

This clonotype has a handful of counts. J is TRBJ2-3 and V is TRBV29-1; D is unresolved. Germline V gives CDR1 SQVTM, CDR2 ANQGSEA. This CDR3 contains 16 residues. Trimming pared 0 bases from V and 0 bases from J, leaving 13 bases between. DNA of the CDR3: TGCAGCGTTGAAGAAGTCGACCGGTTTAGCACAGATACGCAGTATTTT. Its protein is CSVEEVDRFSTDTQYF.

By share, this clonotype counts as large. The rearrangement links TRBV28 to TRBJ2-7, with 11 positions matching TRBD1. The J segment lost 5 bases and the V segment lost 4 bases, leaving 4 bases of the junction unmatched. There are 14 residues in the CDR3. Germline CDR1 is MDHEN and CDR2 is SYDVKM. The CDR3 DNA reads TGTGCCAGCAGTTGGGGACAGGGGGTAAACGAGCAGTACTTC. Protein product: CASSWGQGVNEQYF.

Remarks on this clonotype: A much larger clone is a single base away; this may be a read error. V is TRBV4-3 and J is TRBJ2-1, with a weak D call TRBD1 (7 bases). Between the trimmed V and J ends, which lost 0 bases and 9 bases, there was a span of 21 bases. In germline, CDR1 is LGHNA, CDR2 YSLEER. The CDR3 contains 17 residues. CDR3: CASSQDRLAPQGGEQFF. The CDR3 bases are TGCGCCAGCAGCCAAGACCGTCTAGCTCCCCAGGGGGGTGAGCAGTTCTTC.